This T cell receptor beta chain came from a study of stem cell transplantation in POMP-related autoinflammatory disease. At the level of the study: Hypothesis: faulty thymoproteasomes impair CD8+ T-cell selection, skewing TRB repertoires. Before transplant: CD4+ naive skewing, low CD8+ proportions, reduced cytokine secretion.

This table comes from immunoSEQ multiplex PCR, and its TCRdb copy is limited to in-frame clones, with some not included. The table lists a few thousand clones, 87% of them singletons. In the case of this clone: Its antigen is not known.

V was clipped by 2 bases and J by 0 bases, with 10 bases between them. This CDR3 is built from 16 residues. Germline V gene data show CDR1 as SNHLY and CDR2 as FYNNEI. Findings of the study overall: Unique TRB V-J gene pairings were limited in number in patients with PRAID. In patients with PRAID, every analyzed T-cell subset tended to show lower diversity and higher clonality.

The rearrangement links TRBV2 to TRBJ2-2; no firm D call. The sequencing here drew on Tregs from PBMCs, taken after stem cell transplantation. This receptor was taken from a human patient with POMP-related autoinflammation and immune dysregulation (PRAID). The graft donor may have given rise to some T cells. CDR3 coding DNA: TGTGCCAGCAGTGAATGGTTATTCGCGAACACCGGGGAGCTGTTTTTT. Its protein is CASSEWLFANTGELFF.